The 20 T cell receptor beta chains reported below all come from one sample, sequenced in a study of blood T cell repertoires in COVID-19. The method was immunoSEQ multiplex PCR; TCRdb's version includes in-frame clones alone and lacks a portion of them. The data show 350,000 or so clones, with roughly nine tenths seen just once and less than 5% held by the top ten. The specimen sequenced was peripheral blood. These receptors all come from a woman in her sixties or seventies with COVID-19, enrolled during active disease.

The gene calls are TRBV7-4 and TRBJ1-5; tentatively, D is TRBD1 (6 bases). V was clipped by 10 bases and J by 5 bases, with 18 bases between them. The CDR3 loop spans 14 amino acids. CDR1 SGHVT and CDR2 SQSDAQ come from the germline V gene. The CDR3 sequence: CATPLRGAYQPQHF. The CDR3 nucleotides are TGTGCCACCCCGCTGCGGGGGGCCTATCAGCCCCAGCATTTT. Variable domain in full (rest from reference TRBV7-4 and TRBJ1-5): GAGVSQSPRYKVAKRGRDVALRCDSISGHVTLYWYRQTLGQGSEVLTYSQSDAQRDKSGRPSGRFSAERPERSVSTLKIQRTEQGDSAVYLCATPLRGAYQPQHFGDGTRLSIL.

The rearrangement links TRBV15 to TRBJ1-6; D not resolved. Germline lookup yields CDR1 LNHNV and CDR2 YYDKDF (reference sequence). This CDR3 comprises 12 residues. V lost 1 base and J lost 9, with 4 bases in between. CDR3 in amino acids: CATSRGASPLHF. CDR3 DNA: TGTGCCACCAGCAGAGGGGCTTCACCCCTCCACTTT.

The chain carries TRBV5-4 and TRBJ1-2; D is unclear. CDR1 is SGHNT, CDR2 YYREEE, per germline (reference sequence). Trimming shortened V by 1 base and J by 1 base, and 8 bases separated the two germline ends. The CDR3 spans 14 residues. CDR3 region: CASSLYGSNYGYTF. CDR3 DNA sequence: TGTGCCAGCAGCTTGTATGGGAGTAACTATGGCTACACCTTC.

Comment on this clone: This same CDR3 is encoded by further DNA sequences in the sample. The V gene is TRBV18, the J gene TRBJ1-4; 7 bases align to TRBD1. Looked up from germline, CDR1 is KGHSH and CDR2 is LQKENI. The CDR3 loop spans 13 amino acids. J gave up 5 bases and V 5 bases, and 2 bases lay outside the gene matches. CDR3 in amino acids: CASSAGQNEKLFF. The CDR3 nucleotides read TGTGCCAGCTCAGCGGGACAGAATGAAAAACTGTTTTTT.

This sequence joins TRBV7-2 and TRBJ2-1; 13 positions match TRBD2. This CDR3 has 16 amino acids. Looked up from germline, CDR1 is SGHTA and CDR2 is FQGNSA. Germline trimming cut 2 bases from V and 10 bases from J; bases unmatched to any gene: 8. This chain's CDR3 is CASSLKLRLAGGEQFF. In DNA, the CDR3 is TGTGCCAGCAGCTTAAAACTGAGACTAGCGGGGGGCGAGCAGTTCTTC.

V usage is TRBV27 and J usage is TRBJ2-3, with 10 bases matching TRBD2. Trimming took 5 bases from V and 4 from J; bases not matched to a gene: 9. This CDR3 has 16 amino acids. Looked up from germline, CDR1 is MNHEY and CDR2 is SMNVEV (reference sequence). The CDR3 nucleotides are TGTGCCAGCAGTCTCGGGACTAGCGTTGTTGCAGATACGCAGTATTTT. It specifies CASSLGTSVVADTQYF.

This chain joins TRBV6-5 and TRBJ1-4, with a tentative D call TRBD1 (5 bases). Germline values: CDR1 MNHEY, CDR2 SVGAGI. Trimming removed 7 bases from V and 7 bases from J, with 16 bases in between. The CDR3 sequence is 14 residues long. This chain's CDR3 is CASTPGGTGEKLFF. The CDR3 nucleotides read TGTGCCAGCACCCCCGGAGGGACTGGTGAAAAACTGTTTTTT.

The rearrangement joins TRBV5-4 to TRBJ1-2; D unresolved. The germline V gene encodes CDR1 SGHNT and CDR2 YYREEE (reference sequence). This CDR3 has 13 amino acids. With 5 bases removed from V and 0 bases from J, the gap between germline ends came to 8 bases. CDR3 protein: CASRLRANYGYTF. CDR3 nucleotides: TGTGCCAGCAGGCTGAGGGCTAACTATGGCTACACCTTC.

The chain has TRBV5-1 and TRBJ1-6; TRBD1 might be the D (5 bases). This CDR3 has 14 residues. The germline CDR1 and CDR2 sequences are SGHRS and YFSETQ. The V and J ends lost 4 bases and 7 bases respectively, with 12 bases between them. The CDR3 nucleotides read TGCGCCAGCAGCCGCGACAGTCAGAATTCACCCCTCCACTTT. Residues: CASSRDSQNSPLHF.

The chain combines TRBV19 with TRBJ2-1; TRBD2 might be the D (5 bases). V was trimmed by 9 bases and J by 4 bases, leaving 19 bases between them. CDR1 LNHDA and CDR2 SQIVND come from the germline V gene (reference sequence). The CDR3 runs 15 residues. The CDR3 here is CASAPSRDHYNEQFF. DNA for the CDR3: TGTGCCAGCGCCCCCTCGAGGGATCATTACAATGAGCAGTTCTTC.

The V call is TRBV18, the J call TRBJ2-2; TRBD2 agrees at 7 bases. V lost 6 bases to trimming and J lost 3 bases; unmatched junction nucleotides: 7. The CDR3 consists of 15 residues. Germline CDR1 KGHSH, CDR2 LQKENI. CDR3 bases: TGTGCCAGCTCTCCCAGCGGGGTCCACACCGGGGAGCTGTTTTTT. The encoded protein is CASSPSGVHTGELFF.

The chain joins TRBV27 to TRBJ1-2; 10 positions agree with TRBD1. Germline CDR1 and CDR2: MNHEY and SMNVEV (reference sequence). The trim removed 5 bases at V and 6 bases at J, leaving 12 bases unmatched. The CDR3 is 16 residues long. The CDR3 DNA reads TGTGCCAGCAGTCCGACAGGGGGCGGGTATTTGCATGGCTACACCTTC. Its translation is CASSPTGGGYLHGYTF.

This sequence joins TRBV5-1 and TRBJ1-6; D is undetermined. Germline CDR1 reads SGHRS; CDR2 reads YFSETQ. This CDR3 spans 15 amino acids. V was shortened by 2 bases and J by 1 base, with 7 bases between the two germline ends. The CDR3 region has the DNA TGCGCCAGCAGCTTAACGGTTTCCTATAATTCACCCCTCCACTTT. Its protein product is CASSLTVSYNSPLHF.

V gene TRBV29-1 combines with J gene TRBJ1-3; D not certain. Trimming stripped 5 bases from V and 9 bases from J, with 20 bases between. This CDR3 has 14 amino acids. Germline V gene data show CDR1 as SQVTM and CDR2 as ANQGSEA. CDR3 sequence: CSVSTAINYATIYF. The CDR3 coding sequence is TGCAGCGTTTCGACCGCTATTAACTATGCCACCATATATTTT.

The DNA of the CDR3 is TGTGCCAGCAGTTTACTAGTTCCAACGGGACAGGACTCCTACGAGCAGTACTTC. This sequence encodes CASSLLVPTGQDSYEQYF. The chain is built from TRBV27 and TRBJ2-7; 8 nucleotides match TRBD1. The germline CDR1 and CDR2 sequences are MNHEY and SMNVEV (reference sequence). J was trimmed by 0 bases and V by 2 bases; bases with no gene match: 12. The CDR3 consists of 18 residues.

The rearrangement links TRBV28 to TRBJ2-7, with D perhaps TRBD1 (5 bases). The CDR3 covers 15 residues. Trimming shortened V by 5 bases and J by 2 bases, and 16 bases separated the two germline ends. Germline V gene lookup returns CDR1 MDHEN and CDR2 SYDVKM. The DNA for the CDR3 is TGTGCCAGCAGTCCTCAGGGAAAGCCCCCCTACGAGCAGTACTTC. Its protein product is CASSPQGKPPYEQYF.

The chain links TRBV5-1 to TRBJ2-5, with 9 nucleotides matching TRBD2. This CDR3 spans 14 amino acids. Germline CDR1 and CDR2: SGHRS and YFSETQ. The V segment lost 4 bases and the J segment 3 bases; nucleotides outside the gene matches: 4. This CDR3 reads CASSAAGGEETQYF. DNA of the CDR3: TGCGCCAGCAGCGCGGCGGGGGGGGAAGAGACCCAGTACTTC.

The gene calls are TRBV6-5 and TRBJ2-3, with D perhaps TRBD2 (5 bases). Trimming left V 10 bases short and J 8 bases short, with 25 bases between. CDR1 and CDR2 from the germline V gene are MNHEY and SVGAGI. CDR3 size: 15 residues. The CDR3 sequence: CATSEDWRTGGTQYF. As DNA, the CDR3 is TGTGCCACCTCGGAGGATTGGCGGACTGGCGGTACGCAGTATTTT.

The CDR3, as DNA: TGTGCCTGGAGTGTACGGGGTTTGACTAATGAAAAACTGTTTTTT. Amino acid sequence: CAWSVRGLTNEKLFF. The gene calls are TRBV30 and TRBJ1-4, with D hard to call. CDR3 length: 15 residues. CDR1 and CDR2 (germline): GTSNPN, SVGIG (reference sequence). Deletions cut 0 bases from V and 2 bases from J, with 10 bases between.

This chain uses TRBV6-5 with TRBJ2-7, with TRBD1 matching over 7 bases. Losses at the gene ends were 2 bases for V and 1 base for J; bases not matched to a gene: 2. Germline loops: CDR1 MNHEY, CDR2 SVGAGI. This CDR3 has 14 residues. The CDR3 nucleotides are TGTGCCAGCAGTTACAAACAGGGGTCCTACGAGCAGTACTTC. Its translation is CASSYKQGSYEQYF.